Following are 29 T cell receptor beta chains from one sample sequenced in a study of T cell clones after liver transplantation. The repertoire was sequenced with immunoSEQ multiplex PCR; TCRdb's copy has only in-frame clones and lacks some. The sample carries fewer than 85,000 clones, over 65% recorded once. Material: CD4+ T cells from blood, obtained at the 22-month timepoint. These TCRs come from a human patient who received a liver transplant. Some T cells may be the graft donor's.

V gene TRBV19 combines with J gene TRBJ2-2; 8 bases map to TRBD2. Trimming took 6 bases from V and 6 from J; bases not matched to a gene: 9. The CDR3 sequence is 15 residues long. Germline values: CDR1 LNHDA, CDR2 SQIVND (reference sequence). In DNA, the CDR3 is TGTGCCAGTAGGCCCGGGACTAGGAGTTCCGGGGAGCTGTTTTTT. This encodes CASRPGTRSSGELFF. Full variable domain (remainder filled in from reference TRBV19 and TRBJ2-2): DGGITQSPKYLFRKEGQNVTLSCEQNLNHDAMYWYRQDPGQGLRLIYYSQIVNDFQKGDIAEGYSVSREKKESFPLTVTSAQKNPTAFYLCASRPGTRSSGELFFGEGSRLTVL.

The chain joins TRBV4-2 to TRBJ2-2; tentatively, D is TRBD2 (5 bases). Trimming stripped 1 base from V and 0 bases from J, with 12 bases between. This CDR3 contains 17 residues. The V gene's germline CDR1 is LGHNA and CDR2 YNFKEQ. The CDR3 region is CASSQVFEGSNTGELFF. CDR3 DNA sequence: TGTGCCAGCAGCCAAGTCTTTGAGGGATCGAACACCGGGGAGCTGTTTTTT.

In nucleotides, the CDR3 is TGTGCCAGCAGCCAGGAAGAAGAGACCCAGTACTTC. Its protein product is CASSQEEETQYF. The J gene is TRBJ2-5, the V gene TRBV6-4; D remains unclear. The length of the CDR3 is 12 residues. The germline CDR1 and CDR2 sequences are MRHNA and SNTAGT. Trimming left V 6 bases short and J 3 bases short, with 8 bases between.

This clone was counted only a few times. The rearrangement uses TRBV4-1 and TRBJ1-6; D gene unclear. CDR1 MGHRA and CDR2 YSYEKL come from the germline V gene. V gave up 4 bases and J gave up 0 bases, with 16 bases separating them. This CDR3 region has 18 residues. The CDR3 DNA reads TGCGCCAGCAGCCTACCGCGAGTGGGGAGCTCCTATAATTCACCCCTCCACTTT. Its translation: CASSLPRVGSSYNSPLHF.

V gene TRBV9 combines with J gene TRBJ2-3; no reliable D call. CDR1 and CDR2 (germline): SGDLS, YYNGEE. This CDR3 has 14 amino acids. V lost 4 bases, J lost 2 bases, and 11 bases lay in between. In DNA, the CDR3 is TGTGCCAGCAGCTTTAGTGTCGACACAGATACGCAGTATTTT. Translation: CASSFSVDTDTQYF.

The chain joins TRBV4-3 to TRBJ1-2; D unclear. The V gene lost 3 bases and the J gene lost 4 bases, with 12 bases spanning the gap. Looked up from germline, CDR1 is LGHNA and CDR2 is YSLEER. The CDR3 length is 14 residues. In nucleotides, the CDR3 is TGCGCCAGCAGCCATGGGAGTAGAGCCTATGGCTACACCTTC. Translation: CASSHGSRAYGYTF.

This clone was counted between two and nine times. The chain combines TRBV13 with TRBJ2-5, with 9 bases lining up with TRBD1. The length of the CDR3 is 16 residues. Germline CDR1 PRHDT, CDR2 FYEKMQ (reference sequence). With V trimmed by 5 bases and J by 2 bases, 9 bases remained unmatched. CDR3 in amino acids: CASSPPETGGQETQYF. CDR3 bases: TGTGCCAGCAGCCCCCCCGAGACAGGGGGACAAGAGACCCAGTACTTC.

V is TRBV7-3 and J is TRBJ2-3; D possibly corresponds to TRBD1 (6 bases). The CDR3 extends over 15 amino acids. Trimming took 8 bases from V and 1 from J, leaving 16 bases between them. Germline V gene data show CDR1 as SGHTA and CDR2 as FQGTGA. The CDR3 DNA reads as TGTGCCAGCCGTGAACAGGGCACCGGCACAGATACGCAGTATTTT. This encodes CASREQGTGTDTQYF.

This clone was seen once. The rearrangement uses TRBV4-3 and TRBJ2-7; D not certain. Germline CDR1 LGHNA, CDR2 YSLEER. Trimming left V 7 bases short and J 2 bases short, with 12 bases between. The CDR3 covers 13 residues. CDR3 bases: TGCGCCAGCAACCCGTCCCAAACCTACGAGCAGTACTTC. This encodes CASNPSQTYEQYF.

This chain uses TRBV5-6 with TRBJ1-4, with TRBD1 matching 7 bases. The J segment lost 1 base and the V segment lost 0 bases, leaving 3 bases of the junction unmatched. Germline V lookup: CDR1 SGHDT, CDR2 YYEEEE. CDR3 length: 16 amino acids. The CDR3 DNA is TGTGCCAGCAGCTTGGTAGGGGGCAGAACTAATGAAAAACTGTTTTTT. This gives the protein CASSLVGGRTNEKLFF.

The chain joins TRBV7-3 to TRBJ2-6; 7 bases fit TRBD1. Per germline, CDR1 SGHTA and CDR2 FQGTGA. The V segment lost 4 bases and the J segment 4 bases; nucleotides outside the gene matches: 4. The CDR3 extends over 15 amino acids. The CDR3 is CASSSTGSGANVLTF. For the CDR3, the DNA is TGTGCCAGCAGCTCGACAGGGTCCGGGGCCAACGTCCTGACTTTC.

This chain joins TRBV5-1 and TRBJ1-6, with 7 bases identical to TRBD1. In germline, CDR1 is SGHRS, CDR2 YFSETQ. V lost 0 bases and J lost 3; bases outside the gene matches: 0. This CDR3 is 15 amino acids long. The CDR3 protein is CASSLGQGYNSPLHF. As DNA, the CDR3 is TGCGCCAGCAGCTTGGGACAGGGCTATAATTCACCCCTCCACTTT.

The chain combines TRBV5-1 with TRBJ2-2; TRBD2 might be the D (5 bases). V was shortened by 3 bases and J by 1 base, with 10 bases between the two germline ends. Germline V CDR1 and CDR2: SGHRS, YFSETQ. The CDR3 sequence is 15 residues long. CDR3: CASSSQGRNTGELFF. CDR3 DNA sequence: TGCGCCAGCAGCTCACAAGGGAGGAACACCGGGGAGCTGTTTTTT.

As DNA, the CDR3 is TGCAGCGTGGCACAGGGGGCAGGGGAAGAGACCCAGTACTTC. Its protein product is CSVAQGAGEETQYF. V gene TRBV29-1 combines with J gene TRBJ2-5, with TRBD1 matching 9 bases. CDR1 and CDR2 from the germline V gene are SQVTM and ANQGSEA. This CDR3 spans 14 amino acids. The V and J ends lost 6 bases and 3 bases, in that order; junction bases with no gene match: 8.

This chain uses TRBV7-2 with TRBJ2-5; D not resolved. Germline V gene lookup returns CDR1 SGHTA and CDR2 FQGNSA. There are 13 residues in the CDR3. The germline V and J ends were trimmed by 5 bases and 1 base, with 8 bases remaining between them. CDR3 protein: CASSLRSQETQYF. DNA of the CDR3: TGTGCCAGCAGCCTTAGGAGCCAAGAGACCCAGTACTTC.

The chain joins TRBV9 to TRBJ2-2; either TRBD1 or TRBD2 may fit D (5 bases each). Trimming removed 2 bases at V and 0 bases at J, with 8 bases between. From germline, CDR1 is SGDLS and CDR2 YYNGEE. This CDR3 is built from 15 residues. The CDR3 protein is CASSVRGANTGELFF. The CDR3 DNA follows: TGTGCCAGCAGCGTCCGAGGGGCGAACACCGGGGAGCTGTTTTTT.

This clone was recorded once. The CDR3 DNA reads TGTGCCAGCAGCGGCCGGGGCGGAGAGACCCAGTACTTC. As protein: CASSGRGGETQYF. The V and J genes are TRBV7-6 and TRBJ2-5; D is possibly TRBD1 or TRBD2 (5 bases each). The CDR3 is 13 residues long. Germline V gene sequence: CDR1 SGHVS, CDR2 FNYEAQ. Trimming pared 5 bases from V and 4 bases from J, leaving 11 bases between.

The chain links TRBV5-6 to TRBJ2-2, with D possibly TRBD1 on 5 matching bases. The CDR3 runs 14 residues. CDR1 and CDR2 from the germline V gene are SGHDT and YYEEEE. V gave up 5 bases and J gave up 5 bases, with 13 bases separating them. The CDR3 protein is CASRYRPGTGELFF. As DNA, the CDR3 is TGTGCCAGCAGGTACCGGCCAGGGACCGGGGAGCTGTTTTTT.

The chain is built from TRBV2 and TRBJ2-3; TRBD1 agrees at 8 bases. CDR3 length: 15 amino acids. Looked up from germline, CDR1 is SNHLY and CDR2 is FYNNEI. The trim removed 4 bases at V and 0 bases at J, leaving 3 bases unmatched. Here the CDR3 reads CASSARDRSTDTQYF. The CDR3 coding sequence is TGTGCCAGCAGTGCACGGGACAGGAGCACAGATACGCAGTATTTT.

The chain employs TRBV5-6 and TRBJ2-7; D is unclear. CDR1 is SGHDT and CDR2 is YYEEEE in the germline V gene. The CDR3 length is 12 residues. Trimming took 4 bases from V and 4 from J, leaving 9 bases between them. The CDR3 is CASSRGRYEQYF. The CDR3 nucleotides are TGTGCCAGCAGCCGCGGACGGTACGAGCAGTACTTC. The full variable domain, its missing parts supplied by reference TRBV5-6 and TRBJ2-7, is DAGVTQSPTHLIKTRGQQVTLRCSPKSGHDTVSWYQQALGQGPQFIFQYYEEEERQRGNFPDRFSGHQFPNYSSELNVNALLLGDSALYLCASSRGRYEQYFGPGTRLTVT.

The chain uses TRBV5-8 and TRBJ1-5, with a tentative D call TRBD1 (5 bases). CDR1 and CDR2 from the germline V gene are SGHTS and YDEGEE. Trimming stripped 4 bases from V and 5 bases from J, with 7 bases between. The CDR3 contains 12 residues. This CDR3 is CASSRRDQPQHF. Here the CDR3 DNA reads TGTGCCAGCAGCCGCAGGGATCAGCCCCAGCATTTT.

Of note for this clone: Since the CDR3 does not end with the conserved phenylalanine or tryptophan, this likely comes from a read error. The DNA is left out, because the CDR3 cannot be placed on it with certainty; the CDR3 is given as TCRdb lists it. The V gene is TRBV5-3, the J gene TRBJ2-7; the table's D call, TRBD1, has no DNA check behind it. TRBV5-3 is an ORF for which the function is uncertain. The CDR3 is 8 residues long, counting both termini. CDR3 in amino acids: CASTRGAL.

This clone came up a few times. The chain recombines TRBV7-2 with TRBJ1-2, with unresolved D. The V and J ends lost 5 bases and 3 bases respectively, with 16 bases between them. Germline V gives CDR1 SGHTA, CDR2 FQGNSA. This CDR3 region has 15 residues. The CDR3 nucleotides read TGTGCCAGCAGCAAGGATTGGGCTTCAGACTATGGCTACACCTTC. Translated, it gives CASSKDWASDYGYTF.

The chain couples TRBV30 to TRBJ2-7; 12 bases are a match to TRBD2. Germline CDR1 is GTSNPN and CDR2 is SVGIG (reference sequence). The ends lost 7 bases at V and 2 bases at J; junction bases unmatched: 3. The length of the CDR3 is 13 residues. CDR3 residues: CASWTSGTYEQYF. The CDR3 nucleotides read TGTGCCTCTTGGACTAGCGGGACCTACGAGCAGTACTTC.

V usage is TRBV7-9 and J usage is TRBJ2-7, with 11 bases matching TRBD1. The germline V gene encodes CDR1 SEHNR and CDR2 FQNEAQ (reference sequence). The CDR3 runs to 15 residues. The V segment lost 0 bases and the J segment 12 bases; nucleotides outside the gene matches: 10. The CDR3 nucleotides are TGTGCCAGCAGCTTAGCTGACCGGACAGGGGGCATCGGGTACTTC. Translation: CASSLADRTGGIGYF. Full variable domain (outside the CDR3, taken from reference TRBV7-9 and TRBJ2-7): DTGVSQNPRHKITKRGQNVTFRCDPISEHNRLYWYRQTLGQGPEFLTYFQNEAQLEKSRLLSDRFSAERPKGSFSTLEIQRTEQGDSAMYLCASSLADRTGGIGYFGPGTRLTVT.

The chain couples TRBV7-2 to TRBJ2-7; D is ambiguous. Looked up from germline, CDR1 is SGHTA and CDR2 is FQGNSA. With 4 bases removed from V and 2 bases from J, the gap between germline ends came to 9 bases. This CDR3 has 13 residues. The chain's CDR3 is CASSSAPAYEQYF. As DNA, the CDR3 is TGTGCCAGCAGCTCCGCCCCCGCCTACGAGCAGTACTTC.

This clone occurred once. The chain combines TRBV7-6 with TRBJ2-4; 8 nucleotides align to TRBD2. CDR1 SGHVS and CDR2 FNYEAQ come from the germline V gene. The CDR3 consists of 13 residues. The V gene end was trimmed by 5 bases and the J gene end by 7 bases; junction bases not matched to a gene: 4. The CDR3 here is CASSPRLANIQYF. In nucleotides, the CDR3 is TGTGCCAGCAGCCCGCGACTAGCGAACATTCAGTACTTC.

This clone has a single count. CDR3 sequence (DNA): TGTGCCAGCAGTTCCATCTTTAGTAGCTCTGGGGCCAACGTCCTGACTTTC. Amino acid sequence: CASSSIFSSSGANVLTF. This rearrangement joins TRBV27 to TRBJ2-6, with D uncertain. Germline CDR1 reads MNHEY; CDR2 reads SMNVEV (reference sequence). The CDR3 runs 17 residues. The V gene lost 4 bases and the J gene lost 0 bases, with 13 bases spanning the gap.

The genes are TRBV28 and TRBJ2-1; TRBD2 matches 12 bases. J lost 1 base, V lost 4 bases, and 2 bases had no gene match. This CDR3 region has 16 residues. The V gene's germline CDR1 is MDHEN and CDR2 SYDVKM. CDR3 residues: CASSSTSGGSYNEQFF. The CDR3 DNA follows: TGTGCCAGCAGTTCGACTAGCGGGGGTTCCTACAATGAGCAGTTCTTC.